This entry lists 20 T cell receptor beta chains sequenced from one sample in a study of cytomegalovirus exposure and HLA in healthy donors. The PCR ran on 60 Vbeta and 13 Jbeta primers. Sequencing used immunoSEQ multiplex PCR; TCRdb keeps in-frame clones, though not all of them. The table has approximately 140,000 clones, over 75% seen once. The sample consisted of PBMCs. The receptor source for this set is a boy aged 10-17 years in good health and CMV-seronegative.

The rearrangement uses TRBV7-3 and TRBJ2-3; 7 nucleotides align to TRBD1. Germline CDR1 reads SGHTA; CDR2 reads FQGTGA. CDR3 length: 14 residues. Losses at the gene ends were 5 bases for V and 1 base for J; bases not matched to a gene: 3. The CDR3 is CASSVGTGTDTQYF. CDR3 DNA: TGTGCCAGCAGCGTAGGGACAGGCACAGATACGCAGTATTTT. Combining the CDR3 with reference TRBV7-3 and TRBJ2-3 gives the whole variable domain GAGVSQTPSNKVTEKGKYVELRCDPISGHTALYWYRQSLGQGPEFLIYFQGTGAADDSGLPNDRFFAVRPEGSVSTLKIQRTERGDSAVYLCASSVGTGTDTQYFGPGTRLTVL.

The chain joins TRBV6-1 to TRBJ2-7, with 11 bases lining up with TRBD1. Trimming at V came to 7 bases and at J to 2 bases, leaving 7 bases not matched to a gene. CDR1 and CDR2 from the germline V gene are MNHNS and SASEGT. This CDR3 is built from 15 residues. In DNA form, the CDR3 reads TGTGCCAGCAAGGGAGGACAGGGGGCCACCTACGAGCAGTACTTC. It codes for CASKGGQGATYEQYF.

The chain employs TRBV7-2 and TRBJ2-1, with TRBD2 matching over 9 bases. CDR3 length equals 15 residues. With 5 bases clipped from V and 4 bases from J, the junction kept 6 bases outside the gene matches. Germline V gene data show CDR1 as SGHTA and CDR2 as FQGNSA. Here the CDR3 DNA reads TGTGCCAGCAGCCTAGATAGCGGGAGTTACAATGAGCAGTTCTTC. This encodes CASSLDSGSYNEQFF.

This chain links TRBV9 with TRBJ1-5; D is ambiguous. V was shortened by 0 bases and J by 0 bases, with 4 bases between the two germline ends. This CDR3 has 14 residues. The V gene's germline CDR1 is SGDLS and CDR2 YYNGEE. The CDR3, as DNA: TGTGCCAGCAGCGTAGGCGGTAGCAATCAGCCCCAGCATTTT. It yields the protein CASSVGGSNQPQHF.

This rearrangement joins TRBV7-2 to TRBJ2-1; TRBD2 might be the D (6 bases). Germline loops: CDR1 SGHTA, CDR2 FQGNSA. The V gene lost 3 bases and the J gene lost 2 bases, with 17 bases spanning the gap. The CDR3 is 17 amino acids. CDR3 DNA sequence: TGTGCCAGCAGCTTTAGCATCGGCGGGATTACCTACAATGAGCAGTTCTTC. It translates to CASSFSIGGITYNEQFF.

This clone was counted only a few times. The chain carries TRBV19 and TRBJ1-1; weak D call: TRBD1 (5 bases). Germline CDR1 reads LNHDA; CDR2 reads SQIVND (reference sequence). Trimming left V 5 bases short and J 0 bases short, with 10 bases between. CDR3 length: 14 residues. The CDR3 region is CASSYDSLNTEAFF. CDR3 coding DNA: TGTGCCAGTAGTTATGACAGCCTGAACACTGAAGCTTTCTTT.

This chain joins TRBV4-2 and TRBJ2-2; TRBD2 might be the D (7 bases). Germline V lookup: CDR1 LGHNA, CDR2 YNFKEQ. This CDR3 is 18 amino acids long. V was cut by 4 bases and J by 3 bases, with 21 bases left in between. As DNA, the CDR3 is TGTGCCAGCAGCCGCGGGGAAGGGGGGGCCATACACACCGGGGAGCTGTTTTTT. It encodes CASSRGEGGAIHTGELFF.

This chain uses TRBV27 with TRBJ1-1; D remains unclear. This CDR3 spans 14 amino acids. V gave up 5 bases and J gave up 4 bases, with 14 bases separating them. Germline V gene sequence: CDR1 MNHEY, CDR2 SMNVEV (reference sequence). The CDR3 loop is CASSQRHRGTEAFF. CDR3 bases: TGTGCCAGCAGTCAAAGACACCGGGGCACTGAAGCTTTCTTT.

The rearrangement links TRBV9 to TRBJ2-2; D is perhaps TRBD2 (7 bases). Looked up from germline, CDR1 is SGDLS and CDR2 is YYNGEE. V was pared by 0 bases and J by 4 bases, with 10 bases between. The CDR3 covers 15 residues. Here the CDR3 reads CASSVAGGGTGELFF. The CDR3 DNA reads as TGTGCCAGCAGCGTAGCGGGGGGCGGCACCGGGGAGCTGTTTTTT.

This chain uses TRBV5-5 with TRBJ2-5, with 7 bases that match TRBD2. CDR1 SGHKS and CDR2 YYEKEE come from the germline V gene (reference sequence). CDR3 length: 12 amino acids. The V and J ends lost 4 bases and 6 bases, in that order; junction bases with no gene match: 3. CDR3 DNA: TGTGCCAGCAGCCCGACTAGCAAGACCCAGTACTTC. Translated: CASSPTSKTQYF.

This clone has more than one count but fewer than ten. Here the CDR3 reads CASSQDSSTSNTDTQYF. CDR3 coding DNA: TGCGCCAGCAGCCAAGATAGTTCAACTAGTAACACAGATACGCAGTATTTT. The V and J genes are TRBV4-3 and TRBJ2-3, with D maybe TRBD2 (5 bases). Trimming removed 0 bases from V and 2 bases from J, with 15 bases in between. Germline V gives CDR1 LGHNA, CDR2 YSLEER. This CDR3 contains 17 residues.

V usage is TRBV15 and J usage is TRBJ1-5; 11 nucleotides line up with TRBD1. The CDR3 runs to 18 residues. V dropped 3 bases and J dropped 2; count of bases not matched to a gene: 9. The germline V gene encodes CDR1 LNHNV and CDR2 YYDKDF (reference sequence). The CDR3 DNA sequence: TGTGCCACCAGCAGTCCACCTCCGGGACAGGGGGGCAATCAGCCCCAGCATTTT. This codes for CATSSPPPGQGGNQPQHF.

The genes are TRBV5-4 and TRBJ2-5; 10 bases fit TRBD2. The germline V gene has CDR1 SGHNT and CDR2 YYREEE (reference sequence). With V trimmed by 3 bases and J by 2 bases, 7 bases remained unmatched. CDR3 length equals 16 residues. As DNA, the CDR3 is TGTGCCAGCAGCTCTAGCGGGGGCCTACTTCAAGAGACCCAGTACTTC. Translated: CASSSSGGLLQETQYF.

This chain uses TRBV7-2 with TRBJ2-7; 9 bases align to TRBD2. CDR3 length equals 16 residues. The germline gives CDR1 SGHTA, CDR2 FQGNSA. V dropped 6 bases and J dropped 2; count of bases not matched to a gene: 11. In DNA form, the CDR3 reads TGTGCCAGCAGTTCAAATCGACTAGCGGCCCCCTACGAGCAGTACTTC. As protein: CASSSNRLAAPYEQYF.

This chain uses TRBV14 with TRBJ2-5, with 9 bases lining up with TRBD2. J gave up 5 bases and V 8 bases, and 3 bases lay outside the gene matches. CDR1 and CDR2 from the germline V gene are SGHDN and FVKESK. The CDR3 is made up of 12 amino acids. CDR3 protein: CASSTSGETQYF. The CDR3 bases are TGTGCCAGCTCGACTAGCGGCGAGACCCAGTACTTC.

The chain employs TRBV4-3 and TRBJ2-1, with D tentatively TRBD2 (6 bases). Trimming stripped 0 bases from V and 7 bases from J, with 16 bases between. Germline CDR1 LGHNA, CDR2 YSLEER. The CDR3 loop spans 16 amino acids. Written as DNA, the CDR3 is TGCGCCAGCAGCCAAGAAAATACGGGAGTGCAGAATGAGCAGTTCTTC. As protein: CASSQENTGVQNEQFF.

The CDR3 loop is CASSVAGRGQDEQYF. The DNA for the CDR3 is TGTGCCAGCAGCGTAGCCGGCAGGGGTCAGGACGAGCAGTACTTC. J is TRBJ2-7 and V is TRBV9; weak D call: TRBD1 (6 bases). Germline V lookup: CDR1 SGDLS, CDR2 YYNGEE. V lost 0 bases, J lost 5 bases, and 15 bases lay in between. This CDR3 region has 15 residues.

Of note for this clone: This CDR3 is also generated by other DNA sequences in the sample. The chain uses TRBV9 and TRBJ2-1; 8 nucleotides agree with TRBD2. The V gene end was trimmed by 0 bases and the J gene end by 6 bases; junction bases not matched to a gene: 5. The germline V gene has CDR1 SGDLS and CDR2 YYNGEE. There are 15 residues in the CDR3. CDR3 loop: CASSVAGGPGNEQFF. The CDR3 nucleotides read TGTGCCAGCAGCGTAGCGGGAGGGCCTGGCAATGAGCAGTTCTTC.

The genes are TRBV5-1 and TRBJ2-7; 8 bases agree with TRBD2. The CDR3 contains 14 residues. Germline lookup yields CDR1 SGHRS and CDR2 YFSETQ. V was pared by 5 bases and J by 5 bases, with 9 bases of the junction left unmatched. CDR3 protein: CASSIAGTRHEQYF. CDR3 coding DNA: TGCGCCAGCAGTATTGCCGGGACTAGACACGAGCAGTACTTC.

This clone appeared once. The rearrangement links TRBV9 to TRBJ1-4; D perhaps matches TRBD1 (5 bases). CDR3 size: 14 residues. V dropped 2 bases and J dropped 11 bases, with 16 bases sitting between them. Per the germline V gene, CDR1 is SGDLS and CDR2 is YYNGEE. DNA for the CDR3: TGTGCCAGCAGCGTTGGACACCCCTTTGGGAAACTGTTTTTT. This sequence encodes CASSVGHPFGKLFF.